The TCR beta chain under discussion was sequenced for a study of blood T cell repertoires in COVID-19. The data were produced by immunoSEQ multiplex PCR, yet TCRdb's version contains in-frame clones alone and is incomplete. The sample shows about 120,000 clones, nearly 90% of them seen only once. Germline-derived CDR1 and CDR2 are SNHLY and FYNNEI. The CDR3 has 18 residues. The V and J ends lost 3 bases and 2 bases, in that order; junction bases with no gene match: 11. The receptor comes from a woman in her fifties or sixties with COVID-19, enrolled during active disease. Sample: peripheral blood. V is TRBV2 and J is TRBJ2-1; 9 bases agree with TRBD2. CDR3 loop: CASSENFSGGFTYNEQFF. The CDR3 nucleotides are TGTGCCAGCAGTGAGAATTTTAGCGGGGGTTTTACCTACAATGAGCAGTTCTTC.